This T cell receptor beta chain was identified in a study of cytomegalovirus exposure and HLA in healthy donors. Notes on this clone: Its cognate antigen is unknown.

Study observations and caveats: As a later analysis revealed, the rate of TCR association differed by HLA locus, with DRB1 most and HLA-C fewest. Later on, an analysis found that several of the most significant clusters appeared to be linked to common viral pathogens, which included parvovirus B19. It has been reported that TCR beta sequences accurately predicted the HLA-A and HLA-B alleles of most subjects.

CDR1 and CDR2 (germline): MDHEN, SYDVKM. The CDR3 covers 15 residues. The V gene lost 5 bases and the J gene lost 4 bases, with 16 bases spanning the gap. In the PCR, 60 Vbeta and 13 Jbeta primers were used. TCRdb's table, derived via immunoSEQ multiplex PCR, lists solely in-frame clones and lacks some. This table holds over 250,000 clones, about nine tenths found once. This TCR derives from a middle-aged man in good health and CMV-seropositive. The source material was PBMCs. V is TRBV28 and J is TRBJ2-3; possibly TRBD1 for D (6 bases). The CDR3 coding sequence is TGTGCCAGCAGTCCGCGGACAGAGCTGGCAGATACGCAGTATTTT. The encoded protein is CASSPRTELADTQYF.